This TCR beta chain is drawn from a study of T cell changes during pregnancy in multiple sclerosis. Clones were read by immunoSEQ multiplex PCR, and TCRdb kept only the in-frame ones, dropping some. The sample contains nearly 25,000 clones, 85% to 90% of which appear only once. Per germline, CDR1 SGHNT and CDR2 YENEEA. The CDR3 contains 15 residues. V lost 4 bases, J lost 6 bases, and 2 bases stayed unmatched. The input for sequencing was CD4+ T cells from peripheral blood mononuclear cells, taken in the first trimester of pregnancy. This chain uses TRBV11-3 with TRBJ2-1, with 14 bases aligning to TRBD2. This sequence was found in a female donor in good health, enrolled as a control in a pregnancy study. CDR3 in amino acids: CASSSTSGGANEQFF. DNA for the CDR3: TGTGCCAGCAGCTCGACTAGCGGGGGGGCCAATGAGCAGTTCTTC. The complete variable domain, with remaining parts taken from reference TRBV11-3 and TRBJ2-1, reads EAGVVQSPRYKIIEKKQPVAFWCNPISGHNTLYWYLQNLGQGPELLIRYENEEAVDDSQLPKDRFSAERLKGVDSTLKIQPAELGDSAVYLCASSSTSGGANEQFFGPGTRLTVL.